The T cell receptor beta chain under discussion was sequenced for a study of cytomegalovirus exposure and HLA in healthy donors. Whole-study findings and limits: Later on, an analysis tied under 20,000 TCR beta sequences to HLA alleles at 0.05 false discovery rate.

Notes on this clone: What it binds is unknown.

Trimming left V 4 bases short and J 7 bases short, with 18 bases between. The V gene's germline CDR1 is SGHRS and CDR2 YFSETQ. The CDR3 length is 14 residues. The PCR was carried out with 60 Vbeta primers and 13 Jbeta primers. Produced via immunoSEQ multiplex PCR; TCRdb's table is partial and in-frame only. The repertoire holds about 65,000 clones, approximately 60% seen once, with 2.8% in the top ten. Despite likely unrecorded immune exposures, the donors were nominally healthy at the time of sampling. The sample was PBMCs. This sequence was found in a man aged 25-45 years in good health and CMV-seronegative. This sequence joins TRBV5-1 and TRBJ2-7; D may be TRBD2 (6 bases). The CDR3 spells CASSPQADAGEQYF. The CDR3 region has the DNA TGCGCCAGCAGCCCACAGGCCGACGCGGGGGAGCAGTACTTC. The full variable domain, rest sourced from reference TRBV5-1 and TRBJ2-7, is KAGVTQTPRYLIKTRGQQVTLSCSPISGHRSVSWYQQTPGQGLQFLFEYFSETQRNKGNFPGRFSGRQFSNSRSEMNVSTLELGDSALYLCASSPQADAGEQYFGPGTRLTVT.